A single sample gave rise to the 21 T cell receptor beta chains below, sequenced in a study of beta chain features in type 1 diabetes. Since all of the isolated RNA was reverse transcribed, expressed TCRB transcripts were what got sequenced. Clones were sequenced by immunoSEQ multiplex PCR, and TCRdb holds only the in-frame ones, with some missing. The sample has nearly 700,000 clones; around 15% are singletons. These TCRs are of unknown antigen specificity. Notes on the study in general: Shortening of TCRB CDR3s, moderate but significant, appeared in all four CD4+ subsets of Type 1 diabetes patients.

Sequenced sample: naive CD4+ T cells from blood. The receptors shown here come from a man aged 18 to 35 with type 1 diabetes.

In its sample, this clone was seen a few times. The chain has TRBV28 and TRBJ2-7, with D possibly TRBD1 on 6 matching bases. The CDR3 runs 14 residues. The V end was cut by 4 bases, the J end by 2 bases, with 12 bases between. Germline V CDR1 and CDR2: MDHEN, SYDVKM. The CDR3 sequence: CASSYGTPAYEQYF. The DNA of the CDR3 is TGTGCCAGCAGTTACGGGACACCTGCCTACGAGCAGTACTTC. The variable domain in full, with the rest retrieved from reference TRBV28 and TRBJ2-7, is DVKVTQSSRYLVKRTGEKVFLECVQDMDHENMFWYRQDPGLGLRLIYFSYDVKMKEKGDIPEGYSVSREKKERFSLILESASTNQTSMYLCASSYGTPAYEQYFGPGTRLTVT.

This clone was seen a handful of times. This rearrangement joins TRBV4-1 to TRBJ1-6; no clear D. Germline V CDR1 and CDR2: MGHRA, YSYEKL. V was trimmed by 3 bases and J by 0 bases, leaving 18 bases between them. CDR3 length equals 19 residues. In DNA form, the CDR3 reads TGCGCCAGCAGCCACATTAGCGGACGTATGAGCTCCTATAATTCACCCCTCCACTTT. Amino acids: CASSHISGRMSSYNSPLHF.

This clone came up a few times. The sample has other DNA sequences that encode this CDR3 too. The chain employs TRBV28 and TRBJ2-5, with D possibly matching TRBD1 (5 bases). V was trimmed by 2 bases and J by 2 bases, leaving 9 bases between them. The germline V gene has CDR1 MDHEN and CDR2 SYDVKM. The CDR3 consists of 14 residues. CDR3 DNA: TGTGCCAGCAGTTTAAAGGGGCGGCAAGAGACCCAGTACTTC. Protein product: CASSLKGRQETQYF.

A few counts support this clone. The V gene is TRBV10-3, the J gene TRBJ2-7, with D unclear. CDR1 ENHRY and CDR2 SYGVKD come from the germline V gene. Trimming pared 1 base from V and 6 bases from J, leaving 4 bases between. The CDR3 is 11 residues long. CDR3 residues: CAISEYPEQYF. The DNA of the CDR3 is TGTGCCATCAGTGAGTACCCCGAGCAGTACTTC.

This clone was detected many times. The genes are TRBV10-3 and TRBJ2-2; TRBD2 might be the D (5 bases). The CDR3 is 14 residues long. The germline CDR1 and CDR2 sequences are ENHRY and SYGVKD. V was shortened by 7 bases and J by 1 base, with 10 bases between the two germline ends. CDR3 residues: CAITGNLNTGELFF. In DNA, the CDR3 is TGTGCCATCACCGGGAATTTGAACACCGGGGAGCTGTTTTTT.

V gene TRBV30 combines with J gene TRBJ1-4, with D possibly being TRBD1 (6 bases). The germline gives CDR1 GTSNPN, CDR2 SVGIG (reference sequence). V gave up 5 bases and J gave up 6 bases, with 13 bases separating them. This CDR3 region has 13 residues. CDR3 DNA: TGTGCCTGGGGGGGCGGGACGCATGAAAAACTGTTTTTT. Amino acid sequence: CAWGGGTHEKLFF.

The CDR3 loop reads CASSLGLAGFGDEQFF. In DNA, the CDR3 is TGTGCCAGCAGCTTGGGACTAGCGGGGTTTGGCGATGAGCAGTTCTTC. This chain links TRBV7-9 with TRBJ2-1; 13 bases match TRBD2. Germline V gene sequence: CDR1 SEHNR, CDR2 FQNEAQ (reference sequence). The CDR3 totals 16 residues. V dropped 3 bases and J dropped 8; count of bases not matched to a gene: 7.

The rearrangement joins TRBV25-1 to TRBJ2-1; no reliable D call. Germline V lookup: CDR1 MGHDK, CDR2 SYGVNS. V lost 5 bases, J lost 0 bases, and 11 bases lay in between. The CDR3 spans 15 residues. CDR3 region: CASSWHGHSYNEQFF. Here the CDR3 DNA reads TGTGCCAGCAGTTGGCACGGGCACTCCTACAATGAGCAGTTCTTC.

This clone was found a few times. The same CDR3 arises from other DNA sequences in this sample as well. The chain uses TRBV4-1 and TRBJ1-5, with a tentative D call TRBD1 (6 bases). The CDR3 extends over 14 amino acids. Per germline, CDR1 MGHRA and CDR2 YSYEKL. The V gene lost 1 base and the J gene lost 4 bases, with 8 bases spanning the gap. CDR3 sequence reads: CASSQGQGNQPQHF. The CDR3, as DNA: TGCGCCAGCAGCCAAGGGCAGGGGAATCAGCCCCAGCATTTT.

V usage is TRBV2 and J usage is TRBJ1-5; D is undetermined. Germline V gives CDR1 SNHLY, CDR2 FYNNEI. The CDR3 runs to 14 residues. Trimming removed 7 bases at V and 5 bases at J, with 15 bases between. CDR3 sequence: CASTPERTYQPQHF. CDR3 bases: TGTGCCAGCACCCCGGAGAGGACTTATCAGCCCCAGCATTTT.

The chain is built from TRBV6-1 and TRBJ1-1, with TRBD1 as a possible D gene (5 bases). Germline CDR1 is MNHNS and CDR2 is SASEGT. The CDR3 consists of 14 residues. Trimming shortened V by 4 bases and J by 0 bases, and 9 bases separated the two germline ends. CDR3 DNA sequence: TGTGCCAGCAGTGGGGGCAGTTTGAACACTGAAGCTTTCTTT. Its protein is CASSGGSLNTEAFF.

This clone was recorded a few times. This chain uses TRBV30 with TRBJ1-5; D is perhaps TRBD1 (5 bases). Germline assignment: CDR1 GTSNPN and CDR2 SVGIG (reference sequence). Trimming left V 5 bases short and J 3 bases short, with 11 bases between. This CDR3 has 13 amino acids. CDR3 nucleotide sequence: TGTGCCTGGCGAGGGACGCTCAATCAGCCCCAGCATTTT. It translates to CAWRGTLNQPQHF. Together with reference TRBV30 and TRBJ1-5, the CDR3 gives the full variable domain: SQTIHQWPATLVQPVGSPLSLECTVEGTSNPNLYWYRQAAGRGLQLLFYSVGIGQISSEVPQNLSASRPQDRQFILSSKKLLLSDSGFYLCAWRGTLNQPQHFGDGTRLSIL.

J is TRBJ2-7 and V is TRBV2; 8 bases fit TRBD2. The trim removed 6 bases at V and 5 bases at J, leaving 12 bases unmatched. Germline CDR1 reads SNHLY; CDR2 reads FYNNEI. This CDR3 region has 15 residues. The CDR3 DNA follows: TGTGCCAGCAGGTCCTTTCGGGGGGGCGAAGACGAGCAGTACTTC. Translated: CASRSFRGGEDEQYF.

The rearrangement joins TRBV30 to TRBJ1-5; D ambiguous. The length of the CDR3 is 14 residues. Trimming removed 2 bases at V and 3 bases at J, with 11 bases between. Germline CDR1 reads GTSNPN; CDR2 reads SVGIG (reference sequence). Here the CDR3 DNA reads TGTGCCTGGAGTCCCAAGAACCACAATCAGCCCCAGCATTTT. Amino acids: CAWSPKNHNQPQHF.

Here the CDR3 DNA reads TGTGCCTCGAGGATGGACAGGCAGGGGACCCAGTACTTC. Protein product: CASRMDRQGTQYF. This chain uses TRBV10-3 with TRBJ2-5, with 7 bases matching TRBD1. The CDR3 contains 13 residues. From germline, CDR1 is ENHRY and CDR2 SYGVKD. V was pared by 11 bases and J by 7 bases, with 13 bases of the junction left unmatched.

The V call is TRBV6-6, the J call TRBJ1-3; D unclear. This CDR3 has 13 residues. V was pared by 6 bases and J by 4 bases, with 10 bases between. The germline V gene has CDR1 MNHNY and CDR2 SVGAGI (reference sequence). The CDR3 DNA sequence: TGTGCCAGCAGCAAAGGGTCGGGAAACACCATATATTTT. This encodes CASSKGSGNTIYF.

The table lists this clone with a few counts. The chain is built from TRBV6-6 and TRBJ2-5; 11 bases map to TRBD2. Per the germline V gene, CDR1 is MNHNY and CDR2 is SVGAGI (reference sequence). The trim removed 5 bases at V and 1 base at J, leaving 0 bases unmatched. This CDR3 spans 14 amino acids. The CDR3 DNA reads as TGTGCCAGCAGTCTAGCGGGGGGCCAAGAGACCCAGTACTTC. Its translation is CASSLAGGQETQYF.

This clone showed up just a few times. The gene calls are TRBV18 and TRBJ2-2; D is ambiguous. Germline-derived CDR1 and CDR2 are KGHSH and LQKENI. This CDR3 region has 15 residues. V was pared by 2 bases and J by 0 bases, with 7 bases between. Here the CDR3 DNA reads TGTGCCAGCTCACCAGTAGTCGCGAACACCGGGGAGCTGTTTTTT. The encoded protein is CASSPVVANTGELFF. The complete variable domain, with remaining parts taken from reference TRBV18 and TRBJ2-2, reads NAGVMQNPRHLVRRRGQEARLRCSPMKGHSHVYWYRQLPEEGLKFMVYLQKENIIDESGMPKERFSAEFPKEGPSILRIQQVVRGDSAAYFCASSPVVANTGELFFGEGSRLTVL.

This clone was counted a few times. The chain recombines TRBV7-6 with TRBJ2-5; D is perhaps TRBD1 (6 bases). V was trimmed by 3 bases and J by 3 bases, leaving 8 bases between them. Germline CDR1 and CDR2: SGHVS and FNYEAQ. The CDR3 is made up of 13 amino acids. DNA of the CDR3: TGTGCCAGCAGCTTTACAGGGAAAGAGACCCAGTACTTC. Translating it yields CASSFTGKETQYF.

This chain connects TRBV4-2 to TRBJ1-4, with D uncertain. The CDR3 spans 16 residues. The V end was cut by 3 bases, the J end by 8 bases, with 19 bases between. The germline V gene has CDR1 LGHNA and CDR2 YNFKEQ. The CDR3: CASSQMWNGDGEKLFF. DNA of the CDR3: TGTGCCAGCAGCCAGATGTGGAATGGTGATGGGGAAAAACTGTTTTTT.

The V gene is TRBV14, the J gene TRBJ1-5; unclear D gene. CDR1 is SGHDN, CDR2 FVKESK, per germline. Trimming removed 1 base at V and 3 bases at J, with 4 bases between. The CDR3 contains 13 residues. This CDR3 is CASSQGDNQPQHF. CDR3 DNA sequence: TGTGCCAGCAGCCAAGGAGACAATCAGCCCCAGCATTTT.